These 30 T cell receptor beta chains came from one sample sequenced in a study of identical twins. TCRdb ran MiXCR on the 5' RACE reads and lists one entry per CDR3 protein. The repertoire consists of approximately 280,000 distinct CDR3 sequences, with around 8.8% occurring once and the leading ten covering over 2%. This same sample was also part of a study on yellow fever vaccine responses in identical twins.

What was sequenced was memory (CD45RO+) T cells sorted from blood. These TCRs come from a young woman in good health.

The table lists this clonotype with many counts. The chain has TRBV18 and TRBJ1-1; D ambiguous. V shed 3 bases and J shed 2 bases, with 13 bases lying between them. The V gene's germline CDR1 is KGHSH and CDR2 LQKENI. This CDR3 is built from 15 residues. CDR3 in amino acids: CASSPYSAGNTEAFF. CDR3 in DNA: TGTGCCAGCTCACCCTACTCGGCAGGCAACACTGAAGCTTTCTTT.

This sequence joins TRBV5-6 and TRBJ2-7; the D gene is possibly TRBD1 (5 bases). CDR3 length: 13 amino acids. V lost 0 bases and J 7 bases, leaving 11 bases between the germline ends. Germline CDR1 and CDR2: SGHDT and YYEEEE. The CDR3 coding sequence is TGTGCCAGCAGCTTGGGGACACGATCGGAGCAGTACTTC. It is translated as CASSLGTRSEQYF. The entire variable domain, with the rest obtained from reference TRBV5-6 and TRBJ2-7, is as follows: DAGVTQSPTHLIKTRGQQVTLRCSPKSGHDTVSWYQQALGQGPQFIFQYYEEEERQRGNFPDRFSGHQFPNYSSELNVNALLLGDSALYLCASSLGTRSEQYFGPGTRLTVT.

J is TRBJ1-2 and V is TRBV6-5, with 7 bases identical to TRBD1. The ends lost 4 bases at V and 4 bases at J; junction bases unmatched: 6. Germline V gene lookup returns CDR1 MNHEY and CDR2 SVGAGI. The CDR3 extends over 14 amino acids. CDR3 coding DNA: TGTGCCAGCAGTTCAGGTCACAGGGGCTATGGCTACACCTTC. Its translation is CASSSGHRGYGYTF.

The CDR3 spells CASSQGLAGGGDTQYF. The CDR3 region has the DNA TGCGCCAGCAGCCAAGGACTAGCGGGAGGAGGAGATACGCAGTATTTT. The genes are TRBV4-1 and TRBJ2-3, with 13 nucleotides matching TRBD2. The V and J ends lost 1 base and 5 bases, in that order; junction bases with no gene match: 3. This CDR3 comprises 16 residues. Germline values: CDR1 MGHRA, CDR2 YSYEKL.

In its sample, this clonotype was seen many times. The chain carries TRBV5-1 and TRBJ2-7, with 7 bases that match TRBD2. Germline V CDR1 and CDR2: SGHRS, YFSETQ. V dropped 0 bases and J dropped 6; count of bases not matched to a gene: 15. This CDR3 has 17 amino acids. The DNA of the CDR3 is TGCGCCAGCAGCTTGGCGGCTAGCGGAGTTCCCCCTTTCGAGCAGTACTTC. It is translated as CASSLAASGVPPFEQYF.

This clonotype was recorded at least ten times. This chain connects TRBV9 to TRBJ2-1, with 9 bases aligning to TRBD2. The CDR3 runs to 16 residues. With 0 bases clipped from V and 7 bases from J, the junction kept 8 bases outside the gene matches. Germline values: CDR1 SGDLS, CDR2 YYNGEE. The CDR3 here is CASSVVGGRARNEQFF. The CDR3, as DNA: TGTGCCAGCAGCGTAGTGGGCGGGAGGGCCAGGAATGAGCAGTTCTTC.

This clonotype was recorded many times. In DNA form, the CDR3 reads TGTGCCAGCAGCCAGACAATAACAGGGGAAGCTTTCTTT. Translated, it gives CASSQTITGEAFF. The chain combines TRBV3-1 with TRBJ1-1, with a possible D match to TRBD1 (6 bases). This CDR3 is 13 amino acids long. The V end was cut by 3 bases, the J end by 8 bases, with 13 bases between. Germline V gene lookup returns CDR1 LGHDT and CDR2 YNNKEL (reference sequence).

This clonotype was seen only a few times. The CDR3 sequence: CASSYSTGGTIEAFF. The CDR3 DNA sequence: TGTGCCAGCAGTTACTCAACAGGGGGAACAATTGAAGCTTTCTTT. V usage is TRBV6-5 and J usage is TRBJ1-1, with TRBD1 matching over 8 bases. CDR1 is MNHEY and CDR2 is SVGAGI in the germline V gene. The J segment lost 7 bases and the V segment lost 0 bases, leaving 7 bases of the junction unmatched. The CDR3 is 15 amino acids.

V usage is TRBV5-8 and J usage is TRBJ2-1, with D uncertain. With 4 bases removed from V and 4 bases from J, the gap between germline ends came to 18 bases. CDR1 is SGHTS and CDR2 is YDEGEE in the germline V gene. The length of the CDR3 is 16 residues. The CDR3 DNA reads TGTGCCAGCAGCCCGGGCCGCCAGGAGTTTTACAATGAGCAGTTCTTC. This sequence encodes CASSPGRQEFYNEQFF. The complete variable domain, with remaining parts taken from reference TRBV5-8 and TRBJ2-1, reads EAGVTQSPTHLIKTRGQQATLRCSPISGHTSVYWYQQALGLGLQFLLWYDEGEERNRGNFPPRFSGRQFPNYSSELNVNALELEDSALYLCASSPGRQEFYNEQFFGPGTRLTVL.

This clonotype was observed at least ten times. V usage is TRBV6-2 or TRBV6-3 and J usage is TRBJ1-4; the match to TRBD1 covers 8 bases. The V segment lost 5 bases and the J segment 7 bases; nucleotides outside the gene matches: 18. Germline V gives CDR1 MNHEY, CDR2 SVGEGT. The CDR3 has 18 residues. The CDR3 sequence: CASSDRRDRRPLVEKLFF. CDR3 nucleotides: TGTGCCAGCAGTGATCGCCGGGACAGGCGGCCCTTGGTTGAAAAACTGTTTTTT.

The chain uses TRBV5-6 and TRBJ1-5; no firm D call. V lost 4 bases, J lost 14 bases, and 19 bases lay in between. The CDR3 consists of 13 residues. Germline V lookup: CDR1 SGHDT, CDR2 YYEEEE. The CDR3 DNA reads TGTGCCAGCAGCCAAATCGGCCAAATTGGGAAGCATTTT. Its translation: CASSQIGQIGKHF.

This clonotype was found many times. This chain uses TRBV2 with TRBJ1-6; D remains unclear. The CDR3 spans 17 residues. CDR1 and CDR2 from the germline V gene are SNHLY and FYNNEI. V lost 0 bases, J lost 9 bases, and 18 bases lay in between. The CDR3 is CASSEAIQLWDGSPLHF. As DNA, the CDR3 is TGTGCCAGCAGTGAAGCAATCCAGCTATGGGATGGTTCACCCCTCCACTTT.

This clonotype was observed at least ten times. CDR3 protein: CASSLATGSSYNEQFF. CDR3 sequence (DNA): TGCGCCAGCAGCTTGGCTACAGGGAGCTCCTACAATGAGCAGTTCTTC. This chain connects TRBV5-1 to TRBJ2-1; D perhaps matches TRBD1 (6 bases). The germline gives CDR1 SGHRS, CDR2 YFSETQ. V was pared by 0 bases and J by 0 bases, with 10 bases between. CDR3 size: 16 residues. The complete variable domain, with remaining parts taken from reference TRBV5-1 and TRBJ2-1, reads KAGVTQTPRYLIKTRGQQVTLSCSPISGHRSVSWYQQTPGQGLQFLFEYFSETQRNKGNFPGRFSGRQFSNSRSEMNVSTLELGDSALYLCASSLATGSSYNEQFFGPGTRLTVL.

The chain has TRBV20-1 and TRBJ1-2; TRBD1 matches 7 bases. The CDR3 is 15 residues long. The V gene end was trimmed by 6 bases and the J gene end by 8 bases; junction bases not matched to a gene: 18. CDR1 and CDR2 (germline): DFQATT, SNEGSKA (reference sequence). The CDR3 DNA follows: TGCAGTGCCTCGTCCCGGGACAGTTTCGGTGGCGGCTACACCTTC. This sequence encodes CSASSRDSFGGGYTF.

This clonotype was recorded many times. J is TRBJ2-1 and V is TRBV14; 16 bases align to TRBD2. V trimming: 4 bases; J trimming: 9 bases; junction bases outside the gene matches: 3. This CDR3 is 15 amino acids long. Germline values: CDR1 SGHDN, CDR2 FVKESK. The DNA for the CDR3 is TGTGCCAGCAGCCCGGGACTAGCGGGAGGGACTGAGCAGTTCTTC. As protein: CASSPGLAGGTEQFF. The variable domain in full, with the rest retrieved from reference TRBV14 and TRBJ2-1, is EAGVTQFPSHSVIEKGQTVTLRCDPISGHDNLYWYRRVMGKEIKFLLHFVKESKQDESGMPNNRFLAERTGGTYSTLKVQPAELEDSGVYFCASSPGLAGGTEQFFGPGTRLTVL.

This clonotype was counted a few times. The gene calls are TRBV20-1 and TRBJ1-4; D is ambiguous. Germline CDR1 DFQATT, CDR2 SNEGSKA (reference sequence). V lost 1 base, J lost 13 bases, and 10 bases lay in between. CDR3 length equals 11 residues. The CDR3 protein is CSARVTGRLFF. The DNA of the CDR3 is TGCAGTGCTAGAGTAACCGGAAGACTGTTTTTT.

Many counts were recorded for this clonotype. The rearrangement joins TRBV6-5 to TRBJ2-6, with D tentatively TRBD1 or TRBD2 (5 bases each). In germline, CDR1 is MNHEY, CDR2 SVGAGI. The V gene lost 0 bases and the J gene lost 4 bases, with 10 bases spanning the gap. CDR3 length: 16 amino acids. This CDR3 is CASSYSEGSGANVLTF. The CDR3 region has the DNA TGTGCCAGCAGTTACTCTGAGGGGTCCGGGGCCAACGTCCTGACTTTC.

This clonotype was detected many times. This chain uses TRBV29-1 with TRBJ2-3; 9 bases line up with TRBD1. This CDR3 is built from 17 residues. CDR1 SQVTM and CDR2 ANQGSEA come from the germline V gene. Trimming cost V 6 bases and J 4 bases; bases outside gene matches: 17. CDR3 bases: TGCAGCGTGAGGAGAACAGGGGGCCCCTGGAAAGCAGATACGCAGTATTTT. It encodes CSVRRTGGPWKADTQYF.

This clonotype was counted a few times. The V call is TRBV12-3 or TRBV12-4, the J call TRBJ2-5, with 13 bases lining up with TRBD2. Trimming took 5 bases from V and 5 from J; bases not matched to a gene: 5. This CDR3 is built from 15 residues. The CDR3 sequence is CASSTSGRAVETQYF. Here the CDR3 DNA reads TGTGCCAGCAGTACTAGCGGGAGGGCCGTGGAGACCCAGTACTTC.

This clonotype has a count of ten or more. V usage is TRBV12-3 or TRBV12-4 and J usage is TRBJ2-5; 7 bases match TRBD1. V trimming: 6 bases; J trimming: 2 bases; junction bases outside the gene matches: 6. CDR3 length: 14 amino acids. The CDR3 loop reads CASSPEGQQETQYF. DNA for the CDR3: TGTGCCAGCAGCCCTGAGGGACAGCAAGAGACCCAGTACTTC.

There are a few counts of this clonotype. The V and J genes are TRBV5-8 and TRBJ2-7; the match to TRBD2 covers 10 bases. The CDR3 is 10 amino acids. CDR1 SGHTS and CDR2 YDEGEE come from the germline V gene. The CDR3 DNA follows: TGTGTAGCGGGAGGCTACGAGCAGTACTTC. It encodes CVAGGYEQYF.

There are a few counts of this clonotype. The V call is TRBV10-1, the J call TRBJ2-3; D tentatively reads TRBD1 or TRBD2 (5 bases each). The CDR3 extends over 15 amino acids. Germline CDR1 WNHNN, CDR2 SYGVQD (reference sequence). V was shortened by 3 bases and J by 0 bases, with 10 bases between the two germline ends. The CDR3 sequence is CASSEGDLSTDTQYF. DNA for the CDR3: TGCGCCAGCAGTGAAGGGGACCTAAGCACAGATACGCAGTATTTT.

This clonotype was found a few times. The rearrangement uses TRBV20-1 and TRBJ1-2; 8 nucleotides match TRBD1. The V gene end was trimmed by 6 bases and the J gene end by 8 bases; junction bases not matched to a gene: 8. The CDR3 sequence is 12 residues long. Germline V gene lookup returns CDR1 DFQATT and CDR2 SNEGSKA (reference sequence). CDR3 region: CSAPGGAGGYTF. CDR3 DNA sequence: TGCAGTGCCCCAGGGGGCGCCGGGGGCTACACCTTC.

There are many counts of this clonotype. This chain links TRBV5-1 with TRBJ1-1, with TRBD1 as a possible D gene (5 bases). Trimming removed 3 bases from V and 4 bases from J, with 19 bases in between. This CDR3 has 16 amino acids. Looked up from germline, CDR1 is SGHRS and CDR2 is YFSETQ. The CDR3 DNA reads TGCGCCAGCAGCTCCTTCGGGGGTCAGACGGGCACTGAAGCTTTCTTT. It yields the protein CASSSFGGQTGTEAFF.

This rearrangement joins TRBV28 to TRBJ2-7; perhaps TRBD1 as D (6 bases). Trimming removed 4 bases at V and 2 bases at J, with 12 bases between. Germline loops: CDR1 MDHEN, CDR2 SYDVKM. The CDR3 loop spans 14 amino acids. The CDR3 spells CASSWQGNPYEQYF. The CDR3 bases are TGTGCCAGCAGTTGGCAGGGGAACCCCTACGAGCAGTACTTC.

The table lists this clonotype with many counts. At one boundary the junction diverges from the germline segment, which might be a read error. This chain links TRBV12-3 or TRBV12-4 with TRBJ2-7; TRBD1 matches 7 bases. The CDR3 runs to 11 residues. The CDR3 is CASRERDRVFF. The CDR3 DNA follows: TGTGCCAGCAGAGAAAGGGACAGAGTCTTCTTC.

This clonotype was seen a few times. The chain has TRBV7-9 and TRBJ2-5; 13 bases agree with TRBD2. Germline values: CDR1 SEHNR, CDR2 FQNEAQ (reference sequence). V was pared by 8 bases and J by 4 bases, with 7 bases of the junction left unmatched. The CDR3 loop spans 15 amino acids. The CDR3 DNA reads TGTGCCAGCTCCGGGACTAGCGGGGTGGGAGAGACCCAGTACTTC. Translating it yields CASSGTSGVGETQYF. The whole variable domain, remainder taken from reference TRBV7-9 and TRBJ2-5, is DTGVSQNPRHKITKRGQNVTFRCDPISEHNRLYWYRQTLGQGPEFLTYFQNEAQLEKSRLLSDRFSAERPKGSFSTLEIQRTEQGDSAMYLCASSGTSGVGETQYFGPGTRLLVL.

This clonotype was found a few times. This chain connects TRBV28 to TRBJ2-7; 10 bases fit TRBD1. The CDR3 is 16 residues long. CDR1 is MDHEN, CDR2 SYDVKM, per germline. The V gene end was trimmed by 5 bases and the J gene end by 0 bases; junction bases not matched to a gene: 7. In DNA form, the CDR3 reads TGTGCCAGCAGTGTGACCGGGACAGGGGCCTCCTACGAGCAGTACGTC. It translates to CASSVTGTGASYEQYV.

This clonotype showed up just a few times. The gene calls are TRBV19 and TRBJ2-5, with D perhaps matching TRBD1 (6 bases). This CDR3 is 18 amino acids long. In germline, CDR1 is LNHDA, CDR2 SQIVND (reference sequence). The V end was cut by 5 bases, the J end by 2 bases, with 24 bases between. The CDR3 DNA reads TGTGCCAGTAGTTCCAATGGCTTCCAGGGGTCCCGGCAAGAGACCCAGTACTTC. It translates to CASSSNGFQGSRQETQYF.

The count of this clonotype is one. The rearrangement links TRBV6-2 or TRBV6-3 to TRBJ1-2; D is possibly TRBD1 (6 bases). Germline V gene data show CDR1 as MNHEY and CDR2 as SVGEGT. V dropped 4 bases and J dropped 12 bases, with 21 bases sitting between them. The length of the CDR3 is 14 residues. The chain's CDR3 is CASSWALDRPANTF. The CDR3 DNA follows: TGTGCCAGCAGTTGGGCCCTGGACAGACCGGCCAACACCTTC.